This TCR beta chain was captured by sequencing in a study of blood T cell repertoires in COVID-19. In the study overall: Some COVID-19 samples were acute and others convalescent; all came from the United States, Italy and Spain. From T cells, B-cell-depleted T cells, or PBMCs came the material, which was cDNA or gDNA.

In the original analysis: Amplification of reference gene primers was used by the study to estimate nucleated cell counts. Using immunoSEQ multiplex PCR, the repertoire was profiled, and TCRdb retains in-frame clones only, with some absent. That table gives V, J and clone size, and the DNA gave D and trimming. Among approximately 87,000 clones, around 89% were seen once, and the ten largest hold approximately 15%. The CDR3 is 15 amino acids. CDR1 SGDLS and CDR2 YYNGEE come from the germline V gene. The junction had 3 bases not matched to a gene; V was cut back by 1 base and J by 2 bases. This receptor was obtained from a man aged 65 to 79 with active or convalescent COVID-19. The rearrangement joins TRBV9 to TRBJ2-1, with 7 bases aligning to TRBD2. The sequenced sample consisted of peripheral blood. For the CDR3, the DNA is TGTGCCAGCAGCGTACTAGCGGAACCCTACAATGAGCAGTTCTTC. It codes for CASSVLAEPYNEQFF.